The 18 T cell receptor beta chains below were found in one sample sequenced in a study of blood T cells in healthy people across ages. A sample-barcoded 5' primer and a J-beta primer mix were used in a second PCR of roughly 7 to 12 cycles. TCRdb re-called the 5' RACE reads through MiXCR, storing one row per CDR3 protein. The sample yields around 870,000 distinct CDR3 sequences, around 28% seen once. The sequenced material came from blood. The receptors originated from a woman over 75 in good health.

The chain is built from TRBV20-1 and TRBJ1-3; no clear D gene. The V gene's germline CDR1 is DFQATT and CDR2 SNEGSKA (reference sequence). Trimming took 5 bases from V and 0 from J, leaving 8 bases between them. CDR3 length: 13 amino acids. Here the CDR3 reads CSAHSSSGNTIYF. The CDR3 DNA sequence: TGCAGTGCTCACAGTAGCTCTGGAAACACCATATATTTT.

The chain combines TRBV7-3 with TRBJ2-7; 11 nucleotides align to TRBD1. The J call may be in error: the DNA end matches TRBJ2-5 better. In germline, CDR1 is SGHTA, CDR2 FQGTGA. This CDR3 contains 16 residues. CDR3 in DNA: TGTGCCAGCAGCCCAGGACAGGGGGCGCAGGGGGAGACCCAGTACTTC. This encodes CASSPGQGAQGETQYF.

This clonotype was seen only a few times. This chain connects TRBV12-3 or TRBV12-4 to TRBJ2-2, with D perhaps matching TRBD1 (5 bases). The CDR3 loop spans 15 amino acids. Trimming took off 6 bases at V and 6 bases at J, with 17 bases between the two ends. Here the CDR3 reads CASSRQPQDAGELFF. In DNA, the CDR3 is TGTGCCAGCAGCCGCCAACCACAGGACGCCGGGGAGCTGTTTTTT.

This clonotype was detected a few times. The V and J genes are TRBV7-8 and TRBJ2-5, with TRBD1 matching 10 bases. The CDR3 sequence is 15 residues long. After removal of 5 bases from V and 5 bases from J, the junction contained 8 bases not matched to a gene. CDR1 SGHVS and CDR2 FQNEAQ come from the germline V gene. CDR3: CASSLDRGRGETQYF. CDR3 nucleotides: TGTGCCAGCAGCCTCGACAGGGGGCGGGGGGAGACCCAGTACTTC.

This clonotype has a handful of counts. The chain carries TRBV24-1 and TRBJ1-4; D unclear. The V gene lost 4 bases and the J gene lost 10 bases, with 15 bases spanning the gap. Germline V lookup: CDR1 KGHDR, CDR2 SFDVKD. The CDR3 spans 14 residues. The CDR3 region has the DNA TGTGCCACCAGTGAAAATGGAAAAGACGGAAAACTGTTTTTT. Its translation: CATSENGKDGKLFF.

This clonotype was picked up many times. The chain carries TRBV9 and TRBJ2-3; 9 bases agree with TRBD2. This CDR3 has 15 residues. V was clipped by 4 bases and J by 4 bases; unmatched bases: 7. The germline V gene has CDR1 SGDLS and CDR2 YYNGEE. The CDR3 region has the DNA TGTGCCAGCAGCCTAGGACTAGCGCACCCAGATACGCAGTATTTT. It yields the protein CASSLGLAHPDTQYF.

Ten or more counts support this clonotype. V usage is TRBV6-5 and J usage is TRBJ2-1, with a possible D match to TRBD1 (5 bases). CDR1 is MNHEY, CDR2 SVGAGI, per germline. The CDR3 runs to 14 residues. V gave up 0 bases and J gave up 6 bases, with 9 bases separating them. The DNA of the CDR3 is TGTGCCAGCAGTTACTCCGTCCAGGGCAATGAGCAGTTCTTC. Translating gives CASSYSVQGNEQFF.

This clonotype has a count of ten or more. The chain employs TRBV18 and TRBJ2-6; D not certain. V lost 3 bases and J 0 bases, leaving 3 bases between the germline ends. From germline, CDR1 is KGHSH and CDR2 LQKENI. The CDR3 sequence is 14 residues long. CDR3 sequence: CASSPNSGANVLTF. The CDR3 nucleotides are TGTGCCAGCTCACCTAACTCTGGGGCCAACGTCCTGACTTTC.

The V and J genes are TRBV20-1 and TRBJ2-3; no reliable D call. Trimming shortened V by 1 base and J by 0 bases, and 11 bases separated the two germline ends. CDR1 DFQATT and CDR2 SNEGSKA come from the germline V gene (reference sequence). The length of the CDR3 is 15 residues. The CDR3: CSARVSKISTDTQYF. The CDR3 coding sequence is TGCAGTGCTAGAGTCTCCAAAATCAGCACAGATACGCAGTATTTT.

A remark on this clonotype: A single base separates this from a much larger clone, so it may be a read error. This chain joins TRBV9 and TRBJ2-1; D is possibly TRBD2 (7 bases). CDR1 and CDR2 (germline): SGDLS, YYNGEE. CDR3 length equals 14 residues. Trimming left V 2 bases short and J 7 bases short, with 13 bases between. CDR3: CASSVGGPMNEQFF. DNA for the CDR3: TGTGCCAGCAGCGTGGGGGGGCCGATGAATGAGCAGTTCTTC.

The rearrangement joins TRBV16 to TRBJ1-5; the D is unclear. The CDR3 loop spans 13 amino acids. Germline lookup yields CDR1 KGHSY and CDR2 FQNENV. Trimming removed 4 bases from V and 11 bases from J, with 15 bases in between. The CDR3 coding sequence is TGTGCCAGCAGCCCACAGCGCTTAGTAGCCCAGCATTTT. This sequence encodes CASSPQRLVAQHF. Full variable domain (outside the CDR3, taken from reference TRBV16 and TRBJ1-5): GEEVAQTPKHLVRGEGQKAKLYCAPIKGHSYVFWYQQVLKNEFKFLISFQNENVFDETGMPKERFSAKCLPNSPCSLEIQATKLEDSAVYFCASSPQRLVAQHFGDGTRLSIL.

The chain recombines TRBV3-1 with TRBJ1-6, with 9 bases fitting TRBD1. There are 17 residues in the CDR3. Germline V CDR1 and CDR2: LGHDT, YNNKEL (reference sequence). V was pared by 5 bases and J by 10 bases, with 15 bases of the junction left unmatched. As DNA, the CDR3 is TGTGCCAGCAGCTCCATTCCTCCGGGACAGGGAGGATCACCCCTCCACTTT. This translates into CASSSIPPGQGGSPLHF.

This clonotype was observed at least ten times. The chain uses TRBV20-1 and TRBJ2-7; D possibly corresponds to TRBD2 (5 bases). CDR3 length: 16 residues. Per the germline V gene, CDR1 is DFQATT and CDR2 is SNEGSKA (reference sequence). Trimming removed 3 bases from V and 4 bases from J, with 22 bases in between. CDR3 protein: CSARAAEGRFGYEQYF. The CDR3 DNA sequence: TGCAGTGCTAGGGCAGCTGAGGGCCGCTTTGGTTACGAGCAGTACTTC.

The J gene is TRBJ2-3, the V gene TRBV21-1. TRBV21-1 is assigned pseudogene status. CDR3 length: 18 residues. CDR3: CASSNRSFLVDFTDTQYF. The CDR3 DNA reads as TGTGCCAGCAGCAACCGATCCTTCTTAGTAGACTTCACAGATACGCAGTATTTT.

This clonotype was observed many times. This chain joins TRBV10-3 and TRBJ2-3, with TRBD1 identical over 8 bases. Per germline, CDR1 ENHRY and CDR2 SYGVKD. V trimming: 2 bases; J trimming: 0 bases; junction bases outside the gene matches: 7. The length of the CDR3 is 17 residues. The CDR3 sequence: CAISEDRGSTSTDTQYF. For the CDR3, the DNA is TGTGCCATCAGTGAGGACAGGGGCTCTACTAGCACAGATACGCAGTATTTT.

The table lists this clonotype with a count of one. A read error is possible here, since a much larger clone lies one base away. The chain joins TRBV6-4 to TRBJ2-2, with 9 bases that match TRBD1. The CDR3 totals 14 residues. J was trimmed by 3 bases and V by 6 bases; bases with no gene match: 2. Germline V CDR1 and CDR2: MRHNA, SNTAGT. The CDR3 DNA follows: TGTGCCAGCAGCTGGACAGGGGACACCGGGGAGCTGTTTTTT. Protein product: CASSWTGDTGELFF.

This clonotype was detected many times. This sequence joins TRBV3-1 and TRBJ2-1; possibly TRBD1 for D (6 bases). The CDR3 is made up of 16 amino acids. V was pared by 0 bases and J by 7 bases, with 16 bases between. Germline CDR1 LGHDT, CDR2 YNNKEL (reference sequence). DNA of the CDR3: TGTGCCAGCAGCCAAGATCTGCGGCAGGGGATGAATGAGCAGTTCTTC. Amino acids: CASSQDLRQGMNEQFF.

This clonotype was counted many times. The chain uses TRBV20-1 and TRBJ2-3, with 7 bases identical to TRBD2. Per germline, CDR1 DFQATT and CDR2 SNEGSKA (reference sequence). V shed 2 bases and J 4 bases; nucleotides not matched to a gene: 6. The CDR3 runs to 14 residues. The CDR3 DNA reads TGCAGTGCTAGACCGACTAGCCGGTCAGATACGCAGTATTTT. Translated: CSARPTSRSDTQYF.